A single sample is the source of the 7 T cell receptor beta chains below, sequenced in a study of cytomegalovirus exposure and HLA in healthy donors. PCR primers comprised 60 Vbeta and 13 Jbeta primers. Repertoires were generated with immunoSEQ multiplex PCR, while TCRdb's copy carries only in-frame clones and drops some. The sample comprises 200,000 to 250,000 clones, under 80% of which are singletons, and roughly 2% rests with the top ten. Material for sequencing was PBMCs. These receptors were obtained from a woman in her twenties or thirties in good health and CMV-seronegative.

The rearrangement links TRBV7-8 to TRBJ2-1; 7 positions match TRBD2. The CDR3 has 17 residues. Per the germline V gene, CDR1 is SGHVS and CDR2 is FQNEAQ. J lost 3 bases, V lost 1 base, and 9 bases had no gene match. The CDR3 DNA sequence: TGTGCCAGCAGCTTAGATTATGAGCGGGGCCACTACAATGAGCAGTTCTTC. It specifies CASSLDYERGHYNEQFF.

The chain couples TRBV4-2 to TRBJ2-1; TRBD2 matches 7 bases. V was clipped by 1 base and J by 5 bases; unmatched bases: 8. The CDR3 length is 16 residues. Germline CDR1 is LGHNA and CDR2 is YNFKEQ. The CDR3 sequence is CASSQVWEGTNNEQFF. CDR3 nucleotides: TGTGCCAGCAGCCAAGTGTGGGAGGGAACGAACAATGAGCAGTTCTTC.

This chain connects TRBV9 to TRBJ2-3; 11 positions match TRBD2. The CDR3 runs 14 residues. V shed 1 base and J 7 bases; nucleotides not matched to a gene: 2. CDR1 is SGDLS, CDR2 YYNGEE, per germline. The CDR3 region is CASSVRTSGYTQYF. CDR3 coding DNA: TGTGCCAGCAGCGTAAGGACTAGCGGGTATACGCAGTATTTT.

V and J are TRBV4-1 and TRBJ1-5; 11 bases are a match to TRBD1. V lost 4 bases and J lost 5; bases outside the gene matches: 4. Germline-derived CDR1 and CDR2 are MGHRA and YSYEKL. The CDR3 sequence is 15 residues long. CDR3 protein: CASSLGTGGDQPQHF. CDR3 DNA sequence: TGCGCCAGCAGCCTCGGGACAGGGGGTGATCAGCCCCAGCATTTT.

The table lists this clone with a count of one. In DNA, the CDR3 is TGCGCCAGCAGCCCCCCAGGTGGAAGCAATCAGCCCCAGCATTTT. Amino acids: CASSPPGGSNQPQHF. The chain combines TRBV4-1 with TRBJ1-5; unclear D gene. The CDR3 runs to 15 residues. CDR1 and CDR2 from the germline V gene are MGHRA and YSYEKL. The ends were cut back, 4 bases at V and 1 base at J, with 11 bases in the middle.

The genes are TRBV29-1 and TRBJ1-1, with 10 bases matching TRBD1. The germline gives CDR1 SQVTM, CDR2 ANQGSEA. The CDR3 runs 14 residues. J was trimmed by 7 bases and V by 5 bases; bases with no gene match: 10. The CDR3 loop is CSVTPGQGTGEAFF. The CDR3 bases are TGCAGCGTTACTCCGGGACAGGGGACCGGTGAAGCTTTCTTT.

The chain uses TRBV7-6 and TRBJ2-3, with TRBD1 matching 12 bases. CDR3 length: 14 amino acids. V shed 2 bases, J shed 9 bases, and the junction held 3 bases outside the gene matches. Germline V gene data show CDR1 as SGHVS and CDR2 as FNYEAQ. The CDR3 loop reads CASSLLGQGATQYF. The CDR3 nucleotides read TGTGCCAGCAGCTTACTGGGACAGGGGGCGACGCAGTATTTT.